What follows is one T cell receptor beta chain and its context. TCRdb's table, derived via immunoSEQ multiplex PCR, lists solely in-frame clones and lacks some. The table records over 95,000 clones, more than 45% of them present only once. These data come from a study of shared clonotypes between healthy human individuals. V was clipped by 5 bases and J by 4 bases; unmatched bases: 3. Germline values: CDR1 SGHNT, CDR2 YENEEA. There are 14 residues in the CDR3. Material for sequencing was PBMCs. The chain has TRBV11-3 and TRBJ1-1, with TRBD1 matching 11 bases. The source of this sequence is a woman between 40 and 55 years old in good health. Some clones in this sample may be carry-over from other donors' samples. CDR3 sequence reads: CASSHGTGGTEAFF. The CDR3 region has the DNA TGTGCCAGCAGCCATGGGACAGGGGGCACTGAAGCTTTCTTT.